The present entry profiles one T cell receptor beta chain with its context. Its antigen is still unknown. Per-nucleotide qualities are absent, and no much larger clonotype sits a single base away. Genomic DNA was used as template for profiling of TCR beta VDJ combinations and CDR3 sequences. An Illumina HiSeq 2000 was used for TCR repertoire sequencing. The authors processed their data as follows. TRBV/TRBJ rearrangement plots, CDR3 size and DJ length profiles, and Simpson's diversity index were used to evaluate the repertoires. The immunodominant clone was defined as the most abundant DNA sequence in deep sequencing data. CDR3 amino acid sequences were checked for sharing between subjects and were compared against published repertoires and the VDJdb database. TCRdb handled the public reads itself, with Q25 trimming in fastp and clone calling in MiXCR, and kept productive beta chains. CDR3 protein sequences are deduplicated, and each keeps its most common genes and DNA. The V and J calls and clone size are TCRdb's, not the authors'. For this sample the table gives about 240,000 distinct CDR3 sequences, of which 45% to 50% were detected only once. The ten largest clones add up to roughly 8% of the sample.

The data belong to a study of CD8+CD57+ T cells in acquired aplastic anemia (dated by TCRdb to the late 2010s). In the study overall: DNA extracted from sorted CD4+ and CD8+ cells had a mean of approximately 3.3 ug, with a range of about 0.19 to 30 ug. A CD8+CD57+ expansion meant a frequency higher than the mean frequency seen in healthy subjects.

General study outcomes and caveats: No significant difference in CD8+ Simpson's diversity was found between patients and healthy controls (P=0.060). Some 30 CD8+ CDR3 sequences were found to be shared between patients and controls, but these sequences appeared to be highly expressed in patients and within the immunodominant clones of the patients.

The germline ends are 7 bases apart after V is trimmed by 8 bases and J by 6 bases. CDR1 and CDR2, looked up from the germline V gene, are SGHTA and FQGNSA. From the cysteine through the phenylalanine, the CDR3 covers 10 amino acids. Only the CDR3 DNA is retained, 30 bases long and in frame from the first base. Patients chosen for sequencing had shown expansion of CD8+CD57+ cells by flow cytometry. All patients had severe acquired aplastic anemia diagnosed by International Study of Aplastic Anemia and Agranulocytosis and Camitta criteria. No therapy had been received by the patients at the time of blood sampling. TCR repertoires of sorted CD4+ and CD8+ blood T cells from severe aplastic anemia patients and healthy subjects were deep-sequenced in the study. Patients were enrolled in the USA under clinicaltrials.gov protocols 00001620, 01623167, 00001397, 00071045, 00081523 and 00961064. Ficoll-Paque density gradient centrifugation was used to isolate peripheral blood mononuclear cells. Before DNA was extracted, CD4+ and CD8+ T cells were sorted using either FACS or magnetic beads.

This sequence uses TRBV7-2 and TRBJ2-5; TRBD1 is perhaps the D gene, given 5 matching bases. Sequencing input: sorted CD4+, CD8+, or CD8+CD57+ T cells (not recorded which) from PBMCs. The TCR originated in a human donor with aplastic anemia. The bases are TGTGCCAGCTCAGGGAAGACCCAGTACTTC. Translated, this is CASSGKTQYF.